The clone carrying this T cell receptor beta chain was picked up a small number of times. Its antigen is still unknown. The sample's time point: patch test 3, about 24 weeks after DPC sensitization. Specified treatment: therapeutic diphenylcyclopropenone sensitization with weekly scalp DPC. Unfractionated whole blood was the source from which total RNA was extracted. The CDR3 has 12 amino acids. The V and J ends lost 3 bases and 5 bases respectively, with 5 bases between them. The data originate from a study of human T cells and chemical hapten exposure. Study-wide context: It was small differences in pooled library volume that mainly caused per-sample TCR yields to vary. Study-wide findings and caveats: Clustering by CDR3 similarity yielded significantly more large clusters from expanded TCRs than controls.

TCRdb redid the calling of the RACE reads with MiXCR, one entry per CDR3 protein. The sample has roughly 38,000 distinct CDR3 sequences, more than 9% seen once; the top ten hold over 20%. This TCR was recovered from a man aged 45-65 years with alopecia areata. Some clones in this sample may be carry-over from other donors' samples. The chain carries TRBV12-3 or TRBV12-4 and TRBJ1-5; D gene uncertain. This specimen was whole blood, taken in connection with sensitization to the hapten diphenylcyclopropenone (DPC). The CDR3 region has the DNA TGTGCCAGCAGTTTTGGAGATCAGCCCCAGCATTTT. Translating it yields CASSFGDQPQHF.